What follows is one T cell receptor beta chain and its context. Its antigen is currently not known. Base qualities were left out, and no much larger clone turns up one base away. This CDR3 is also generated by other DNA sequences in the sample. The donors were healthy, HIV-negative adults with no recently reported acute infections or vaccinations. Every donor was a Caucasian adult living in Nashville, Tennessee, USA. CD4+ T cells were enriched by magnetic negative selection, after which naive cells were positively selected on CD45RA and the negative fraction was taken as the memory subset. Blood was obtained by leukapheresis, after which PBMCs were separated by Ficoll-Histopaque density gradient centrifugation and cryopreserved in liquid nitrogen vapor phase. Purity and quantity of every magnetically sorted T cell population were checked by analytical flow cytometry. Each sorted fraction had its genomic DNA isolated and then quantified by UV absorbance on a Nanodrop 2000c.

TCR CDR3 regions were amplified from genomic DNA by multiplex PCR using the deep immunoSEQ assay. Extracted genomic DNA from each cell subset was spread evenly across all wells of several immunoSEQ 96-well plates, with each plate serving as a replicate. For sorted subsets, about 200 ng genomic DNA, equal to approximately 30,000 T cell genomes, was loaded into each replicate PCR. Purified libraries were quantified with a Qubit 3.0 fluorometer, sized on a Bioanalyzer 2100, and re-quantified with the KAPA Library Quantification kit. Every immunoSEQ 96-well plate was sequenced on a dedicated single-read 150-cycle Illumina NextSeq 550 flow cell. On the authors' methods: Because the immunoSEQ output included only junctional sequences and no quality scores, the filtering could not be the same as the filtering used for full-length reads. Sequences were annotated with PyIR, a Python wrapper for IgBLAST v1.9, and V/J genes and CDR3 were assigned using IMGT germline references. Reads were filtered out if the reads had weak V/J assignments (E-value above 1e-6), no CDR3, stop codons, out-of-frame junctions, or ambiguous translated residues. A V3J clonotype was defined by an identical inferred V gene, J gene, and CDR3 amino acid sequence. Percentage overlap between repertoires was computed as shared unique clonotypes divided by the size of the smaller repertoire. Three approaches were used to assess repertoire richness: RTK rarefaction, the Chao1 estimator, and Recon v2.1 estimates of unobserved clonotypes. Generation probabilities were computed with OLGA for all TCRbeta clonotypes obtained by the gDNA method from several donors. TCRdb took this table from immuneACCESS and kept in-frame rearrangements with V and J called. Such tables lack part of the clones; where checked against another copy, unresolved V genes explain under half of the gap, and the rest is unexplained. V, J and clone size reflect that table, while D and trimming were determined from the DNA. For this sample there are some 2.4 million clones; roughly 93% appear just once. The ten largest make up 0.36% of the sample.

The sample is drawn from a study of shared clonotypes between healthy human individuals (dated by TCRdb to about 2020). Study-wide context: Three men and two women, aged 18 to 49 years, made up the cohort. Each donor's leukapheresis produced roughly between about 0.8 and 8.9 billion PBMCs. For each donor, CD4 naive and CD4 memory were each given three plates, CD8 naive was given two plates, and CD8 memory was given one plate. Blood TCR repertoires of a handful of healthy adults were deeply sequenced to estimate repertoire size and the extent of clonotype sharing between individuals. To increase sequencing depth and limit assay-specific biases, different laboratories used diverse techniques to prepare libraries and sequence TCR repertoires. What the work shows at the level of the full study, not this receptor alone: Clonotypes shared by all four sorted-subset donors showed higher generation probabilities than non-shared clonotypes. The genetic and exposure-history diversity represented was limited by the small number of donors. Based on pairwise subsampling, the degree of clonotype sharing among donors was expected to be affected by sequencing depth. Roughly 5% of naive CD4, approximately 3.7% of naive CD8, 2% to 2.5% of memory CD4, and about 0.4% of memory CD8 clonotypes were shared across a few donors. Larger estimated clonotype richness was generally found for naive subsets than for memory subsets. Rarefaction of sorted-subset datasets indicated incomplete sequencing despite the large sequencing depth. Only blood was sampled, and tissue TCR repertoires likely differ from those in blood.

V has 4 bases trimmed and J has 4 bases trimmed; junction bases matching no gene number 5. CDR1 and CDR2 are read off the germline V gene as MNHNS and SASEGT. Reading from cysteine to phenylalanine, the CDR3 counts 15 amino acids. Solely the CDR3 DNA is kept, with 45 bases framed from the first base. This receptor was obtained from a man between 18 and 35 years old in good health. Some clones in this sample may be carry-over from other donors' samples. The chain is assembled from TRBV6-1 and TRBJ1-5; 9 bases in between match TRBD1. The specimen was naive CD4+ T cells from PBMCs. The cell subset or site label on this specimen signifies: CD45RA+ positively selected. The DNA sequence is as follows: TGTGCCAGCAGTGTGGGACAGGGAGGGAATCAGCCCCAGCATTTT. Translated, this gives CASSVGQGGNQPQHF.